These T cell receptor beta chains were read from a single sample in a study of OX40 agonist ivuxolimab in advanced cancers. Sequenced by immunoSEQ multiplex PCR; TCRdb stores in-frame clones only, minus some. The sample carries around 67,000 clones, 70% to 90% recorded once. Sample: CD4+ or CD8+ T cells sorted from blood, taken in a trial of the OX40 agonist ivuxolimab. The receptors stem from an adult with an advanced solid tumor such as melanoma, head and neck, liver or kidney cancer. The CDR3 runs from the conserved cysteine through the conserved F or W. Each record gives: J gene, D gene, V gene, clone size, CDR3 DNA, CDR3 protein. A D gene is named only where the DNA matches it firmly. The listing skips clone size in some rows; elsewhere it reads once, few, many or a size class.

j_call: TRBJ1-2
d_call: NA
v_call: TRBV5-4
clone_size: few
cdr3_nt: TGTGCCAGCAGCATGGACAACTATGGCTACACCTTC
cdr3_aa: CASSMDNYGYTF

j_call: TRBJ2-7
d_call: TRBD2
v_call: TRBV6-5
clone_size: NA
cdr3_nt: TGTGCCAGCAGTGCGAGAACTAGCGTTTCCTACGAGCAGTACTTC
cdr3_aa: CASSARTSVSYEQYF

j_call: TRBJ2-3
d_call: NA
v_call: TRBV29-1
clone_size: NA
cdr3_nt: TGCAGCGTCGCACAGGGCCCTAGCACAGATACGCAGTATTTT
cdr3_aa: CSVAQGPSTDTQYF

j_call: TRBJ2-5
d_call: TRBD1
v_call: TRBV7-6
clone_size: NA
cdr3_nt: TGTGCCAGCAGCTTAGTGAGAGGACAGGGAGGAGAGACCCAGTACTTC
cdr3_aa: CASSLVRGQGGETQYF

j_call: TRBJ1-1
d_call: NA
v_call: TRBV18
clone_size: once
cdr3_nt: TGTGCCAGCTCACCAGGGCAGGCACACAGGGAAGCTTTCTTT
cdr3_aa: CASSPGQAHREAFF

j_call: TRBJ1-5
d_call: TRBD1
v_call: TRBV27
clone_size: NA
cdr3_nt: TGTGCCAGCAGTTTAGGGACAGCCAGCAATCAGCCCCAGCATTTT
cdr3_aa: CASSLGTASNQPQHF

j_call: TRBJ1-4
d_call: TRBD1
v_call: TRBV7-2
clone_size: NA
cdr3_nt: TGTGCCAGCAGCTTCCGGGACAGTAATGAAAAACTGTTTTTT
cdr3_aa: CASSFRDSNEKLFF

j_call: TRBJ2-2
d_call: NA
v_call: TRBV18
clone_size: NA
cdr3_nt: TGTGCCAGCCGAGCCGGGACTTTCACGACCGGGGAGCTGTTTTTT
cdr3_aa: CASRAGTFTTGELFF

j_call: TRBJ2-7
d_call: TRBD2
v_call: TRBV7-2
clone_size: NA
cdr3_nt: TGTGCCAGCAGCTTAACTAGCGGTGACTACGAGCAGTACTTC
cdr3_aa: CASSLTSGDYEQYF

j_call: TRBJ2-1
d_call: NA
v_call: TRBV5-4
clone_size: NA
cdr3_nt: TGTGCCAGCAGCTTGGGGCAGTGGGGAACCAATGAGCAGTTCTTC
cdr3_aa: CASSLGQWGTNEQFF

j_call: TRBJ2-1
d_call: NA
v_call: TRBV19
clone_size: NA
cdr3_nt: TGTGCCAGTAGTATTGTCGGCGGCAGCTCCTACAATGAGCAGTTCTTC
cdr3_aa: CASSIVGGSSYNEQFF

j_call: TRBJ1-5
d_call: NA
v_call: TRBV5-1
clone_size: NA
cdr3_nt: TGCGCCAGCAGCTCCGGACAGAGTGAGGATAGCAATCAGCCCCAGCATTTT
cdr3_aa: CASSSGQSEDSNQPQHF

j_call: TRBJ2-1
d_call: NA
v_call: TRBV12-5
clone_size: NA
cdr3_nt: TGTGCTAGTGGTTTCCCCGGGACTTCCCATGAGCAGTTCTTC
cdr3_aa: CASGFPGTSHEQFF

j_call: TRBJ2-7
d_call: NA
v_call: TRBV4-1
clone_size: few
cdr3_nt: TGCGCCAGCAGCCAACTATCCGGGACAACCACCTACGAGCAGTACTTC
cdr3_aa: CASSQLSGTTTYEQYF

j_call: TRBJ2-2
d_call: NA
v_call: TRBV2
clone_size: NA
cdr3_nt: TGTGCCAGCGGAGAGACAGTTAACACCGGGGAGCTGTTTTTT
cdr3_aa: CASGETVNTGELFF

j_call: TRBJ2-3
d_call: NA
v_call: TRBV5-4
clone_size: NA
cdr3_nt: TGTGCCAGCAGCTTGGGTTGGGGGAAGGGCACAGATACGCAGTATTTT
cdr3_aa: CASSLGWGKGTDTQYF

j_call: TRBJ1-5
d_call: TRBD1
v_call: TRBV18
clone_size: NA
cdr3_nt: TGTGCCAGCTCACCCCTAGGACAGGAAAATAGCAATCAGCCCCAGCATTTT
cdr3_aa: CASSPLGQENSNQPQHF

j_call: TRBJ2-7
d_call: NA
v_call: TRBV20-1
clone_size: NA
cdr3_nt: TGCAGTGCCATTTTGGGCTACGAGCAGTACTTC
cdr3_aa: CSAILGYEQYF

j_call: TRBJ2-2
d_call: TRBD2
v_call: TRBV9
clone_size: NA
cdr3_nt: TGTGCCAGCAGCGCAGCGGGGCAACCGAACACCGGGGAGCTGTTTTTT
cdr3_aa: CASSAAGQPNTGELFF

j_call: TRBJ2-7
d_call: NA
v_call: TRBV7-2
clone_size: NA
cdr3_nt: TGTGCCAGCAGCTTAGGAGGGAACAGGGCCTACGAGCAGTACTTC
cdr3_aa: CASSLGGNRAYEQYF

j_call: TRBJ2-3
d_call: TRBD2
v_call: TRBV18
clone_size: NA
cdr3_nt: TGTGCCAGCTCACCAGTCCAGCGGGGAAGCACAGATACGCAGTATTTT
cdr3_aa: CASSPVQRGSTDTQYF

j_call: TRBJ2-1
d_call: TRBD1
v_call: TRBV9
clone_size: NA
cdr3_nt: TGTGCCAGCAGCGTAGGGACAGGGACGGGGCAGCAGTTCTTC
cdr3_aa: CASSVGTGTGQQFF

j_call: TRBJ2-5
d_call: NA
v_call: TRBV5-1
clone_size: NA
cdr3_nt: TGCGCCAGCAGCTTGTCGGGGGAAGAGACCCAGTACTTC
cdr3_aa: CASSLSGEETQYF

j_call: TRBJ2-2
d_call: NA
v_call: TRBV19
clone_size: many
cdr3_nt: TGTGCCAGCCTACAGGCTTCCGGGGAGCTGTTTTTT
cdr3_aa: CASLQASGELFF

j_call: TRBJ2-7
d_call: NA
v_call: TRBV18
clone_size: NA
cdr3_nt: TGTGCCAGCTCACCAGAAGCCTACGAGCAGTACTTC
cdr3_aa: CASSPEAYEQYF

j_call: TRBJ2-7
d_call: TRBD1
v_call: TRBV10-1
clone_size: NA
cdr3_nt: TGCGCCAGCAGCCCCGGGACAGGGGTTATGAAAGGAAGCTACGAGCAGTACTTC
cdr3_aa: CASSPGTGVMKGSYEQYF

j_call: TRBJ2-5
d_call: TRBD2
v_call: TRBV7-2
clone_size: NA
cdr3_nt: TGTGCCAGCAGCTTAGGGTCTAGCGGGAGAGGGACCCAGTACTTC
cdr3_aa: CASSLGSSGRGTQYF

j_call: TRBJ1-1
d_call: TRBD1
v_call: TRBV19
clone_size: NA
cdr3_nt: TGTGCCAGTAGTATCACAGGGGCGGCTGAAGCTTTCTTT
cdr3_aa: CASSITGAAEAFF

j_call: TRBJ1-2
d_call: NA
v_call: TRBV2
clone_size: NA
cdr3_nt: TGTGCCAGCAGTGAAGCGGCAGTCAACTATGGCTACACCTTC
cdr3_aa: CASSEAAVNYGYTF

j_call: TRBJ1-2
d_call: NA
v_call: TRBV7-2
clone_size: NA
cdr3_nt: TGTGCCAGCGGCGAGGGGGGAAGGAACTATGGCTACACCTTC
cdr3_aa: CASGEGGRNYGYTF

j_call: TRBJ1-3
d_call: TRBD1
v_call: TRBV7-2
clone_size: NA
cdr3_nt: TGTGCCAGCAGCTTAGTAGGGACAGGGTCGGACACCATATATTTT
cdr3_aa: CASSLVGTGSDTIYF

j_call: TRBJ1-1
d_call: NA
v_call: TRBV5-1
clone_size: NA
cdr3_nt: TGCGCCAGCAGCTCCCGACAGGCCGCTGAAGCTTTCTTT
cdr3_aa: CASSSRQAAEAFF

j_call: TRBJ1-2
d_call: TRBD1
v_call: TRBV4-3
clone_size: NA
cdr3_nt: TGCGCCAGCAGCCAGGAGGACAGGGGAGAATATGGCTACACCTTC
cdr3_aa: CASSQEDRGEYGYTF

j_call: TRBJ1-6
d_call: NA
v_call: TRBV7-2
clone_size: NA
cdr3_nt: TGTGCCAGCAGCTTCGAAGGGAGGAATAATTCACCCCTCCACTTT
cdr3_aa: CASSFEGRNNSPLHF

j_call: TRBJ2-3
d_call: TRBD2
v_call: TRBV5-6
clone_size: NA
cdr3_nt: TGTGCCAGCAGCTTACTAGCGGGGGACCGAGATACGCAGTATTTT
cdr3_aa: CASSLLAGDRDTQYF

j_call: TRBJ1-2
d_call: NA
v_call: TRBV5-6
clone_size: NA
cdr3_nt: TGTGCCAGCAGGCATCAGGCCCCTGACTATGGCTACACCTTC
cdr3_aa: CASRHQAPDYGYTF

j_call: TRBJ2-2
d_call: NA
v_call: TRBV9
clone_size: NA
cdr3_nt: TGTGCCAGCAGCCACCGCGGACAGAACACCGGGGAGCTGTTTTTT
cdr3_aa: CASSHRGQNTGELFF

j_call: TRBJ2-7
d_call: NA
v_call: TRBV19
clone_size: NA
cdr3_nt: TGTGCCAGTAGTATTTCCCACCCTTACGAGCAGTACTTC
cdr3_aa: CASSISHPYEQYF

j_call: TRBJ2-2
d_call: TRBD2
v_call: TRBV9
clone_size: few
cdr3_nt: TGTGCCAGCAGCTCACGGACTAGCGGAAACACCGGGGAGCTGTTTTTT
cdr3_aa: CASSSRTSGNTGELFF

j_call: TRBJ2-5
d_call: TRBD1
v_call: TRBV6-1
clone_size: NA
cdr3_nt: TGTGCCAGCAGTGAAGCAGGACAGGGGGCGGAGACCCAGTACTTC
cdr3_aa: CASSEAGQGAETQYF

j_call: TRBJ2-6
d_call: NA
v_call: TRBV6-1
clone_size: NA
cdr3_nt: TGTGCCAGCAATCCCGGATCCTCTGGGGCCAACGTCCTGACTTTC
cdr3_aa: CASNPGSSGANVLTF

j_call: TRBJ1-1
d_call: NA
v_call: TRBV7-2
clone_size: NA
cdr3_nt: TGTGCCAGCAGCTCCCCCGGGGGGGGTACGGGCACTGAAGCTTTCTTT
cdr3_aa: CASSSPGGGTGTEAFF

j_call: TRBJ2-1
d_call: NA
v_call: TRBV7-2
clone_size: once
cdr3_nt: TGTGCCAGCAGCTTAGAATGGAGCCGGGGCCCTGACGGTGAGCAGTTCTTC
cdr3_aa: CASSLEWSRGPDGEQFF

j_call: TRBJ1-1
d_call: TRBD1
v_call: TRBV18
clone_size: NA
cdr3_nt: TGTGCCAGCTCGCGCGACAGGGTTGACACTGAAGCTTTCTTT
cdr3_aa: CASSRDRVDTEAFF

j_call: TRBJ1-3
d_call: NA
v_call: TRBV7-2
clone_size: NA
cdr3_nt: TGTGCCAGCAGCCCGGCCCGGACACGGACTGGAAACACCATATATTTT
cdr3_aa: CASSPARTRTGNTIYF

j_call: TRBJ2-1
d_call: NA
v_call: TRBV6-6
clone_size: NA
cdr3_nt: TGTGCCACCTTTTCCGGACCGTCCTACAATGAGCAGTTCTTC
cdr3_aa: CATFSGPSYNEQFF

j_call: TRBJ2-7
d_call: TRBD1
v_call: TRBV7-8
clone_size: NA
cdr3_nt: TGTGCCAGCAGCTTGGGGACAGCCTCCTACGAGCAGTACTTC
cdr3_aa: CASSLGTASYEQYF

j_call: TRBJ2-7
d_call: NA
v_call: TRBV19
clone_size: NA
cdr3_nt: TGTGCCAGTACACGCGGGGTGGGCTCCTACGAGCAGTACTTC
cdr3_aa: CASTRGVGSYEQYF